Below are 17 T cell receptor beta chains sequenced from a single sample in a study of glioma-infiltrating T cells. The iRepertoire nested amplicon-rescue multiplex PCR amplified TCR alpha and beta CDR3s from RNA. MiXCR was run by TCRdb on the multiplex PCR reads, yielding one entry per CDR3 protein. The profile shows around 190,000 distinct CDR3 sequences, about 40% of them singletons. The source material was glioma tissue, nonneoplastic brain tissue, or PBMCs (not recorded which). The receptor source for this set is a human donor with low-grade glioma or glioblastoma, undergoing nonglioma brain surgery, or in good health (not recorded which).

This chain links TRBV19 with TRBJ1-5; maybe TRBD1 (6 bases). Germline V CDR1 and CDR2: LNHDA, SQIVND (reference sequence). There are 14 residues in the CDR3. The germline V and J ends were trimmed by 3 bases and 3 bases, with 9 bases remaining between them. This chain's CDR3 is CASSIRGLNQPQHF. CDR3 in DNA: TGTGCCAGTAGTATTCGGGGGCTCAATCAGCCCCAGCATTTT.

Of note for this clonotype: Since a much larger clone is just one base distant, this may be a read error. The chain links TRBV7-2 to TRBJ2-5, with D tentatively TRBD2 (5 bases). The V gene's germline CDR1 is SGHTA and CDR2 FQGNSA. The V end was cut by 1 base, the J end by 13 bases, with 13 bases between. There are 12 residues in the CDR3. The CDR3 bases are TGTGCCAGCAGCTTAGAGCGGCCTCCCGTGTACTTC. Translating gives CASSLERPPVYF.

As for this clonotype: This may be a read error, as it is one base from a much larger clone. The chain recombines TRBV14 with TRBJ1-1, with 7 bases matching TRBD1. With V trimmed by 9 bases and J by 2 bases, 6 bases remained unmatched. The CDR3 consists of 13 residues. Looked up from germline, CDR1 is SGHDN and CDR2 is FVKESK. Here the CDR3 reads CARSGDSNTEAFF. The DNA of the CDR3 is TGTGCCAGAAGCGGGGACAGCAACACTGAAGCTTTCTTT.

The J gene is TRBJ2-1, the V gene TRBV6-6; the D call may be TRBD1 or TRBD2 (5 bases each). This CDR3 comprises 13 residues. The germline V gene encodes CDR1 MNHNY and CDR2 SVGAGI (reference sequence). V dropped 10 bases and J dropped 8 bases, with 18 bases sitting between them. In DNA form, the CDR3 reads TGTGCCAATGGCCGGGACGGATTCTATGAGCAGTTCTTC. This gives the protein CANGRDGFYEQFF.

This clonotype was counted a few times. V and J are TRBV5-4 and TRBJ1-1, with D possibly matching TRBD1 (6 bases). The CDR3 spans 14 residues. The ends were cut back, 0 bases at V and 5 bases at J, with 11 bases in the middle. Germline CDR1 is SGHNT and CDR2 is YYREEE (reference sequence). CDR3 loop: CASSLAGTGTEAFF. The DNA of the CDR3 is TGTGCCAGCAGCTTGGCCGGTACAGGGACTGAAGCTTTCTTT.

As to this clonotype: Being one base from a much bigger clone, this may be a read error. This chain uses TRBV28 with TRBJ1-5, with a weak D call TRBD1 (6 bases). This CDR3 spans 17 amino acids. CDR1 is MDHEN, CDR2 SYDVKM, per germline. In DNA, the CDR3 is TGTGACAGCACCTCCCTCCTACAGGGAATGGTGCATCAGCCCCAGCATTTT. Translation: CDSTSLLQGMVHQPQHF.

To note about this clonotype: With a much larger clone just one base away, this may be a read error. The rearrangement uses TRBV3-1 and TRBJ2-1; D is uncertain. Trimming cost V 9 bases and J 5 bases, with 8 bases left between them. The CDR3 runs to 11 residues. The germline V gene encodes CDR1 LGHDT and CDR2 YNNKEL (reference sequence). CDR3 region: CARSRDNEQFF. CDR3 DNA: TGTGCCAGAAGTCGGGACAATGAGCAGTTCTTC.

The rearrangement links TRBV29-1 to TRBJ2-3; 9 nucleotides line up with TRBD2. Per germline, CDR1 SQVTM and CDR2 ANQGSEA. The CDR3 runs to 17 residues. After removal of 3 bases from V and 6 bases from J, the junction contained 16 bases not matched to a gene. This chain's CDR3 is CSVEGTAREGGLDTQYF. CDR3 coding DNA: TGCAGCGTTGAGGGAACGGCGCGGGAGGGCGGGCTCGATACGCAGTATTTT.

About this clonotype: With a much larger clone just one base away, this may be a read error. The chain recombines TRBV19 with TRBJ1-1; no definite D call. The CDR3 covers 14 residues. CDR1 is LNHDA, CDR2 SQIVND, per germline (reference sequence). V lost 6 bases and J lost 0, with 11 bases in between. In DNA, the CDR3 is TGTGCCAGTAGCCTTACTTCGATGAACACTGAAGCTTTCTTT. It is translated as CASSLTSMNTEAFF.

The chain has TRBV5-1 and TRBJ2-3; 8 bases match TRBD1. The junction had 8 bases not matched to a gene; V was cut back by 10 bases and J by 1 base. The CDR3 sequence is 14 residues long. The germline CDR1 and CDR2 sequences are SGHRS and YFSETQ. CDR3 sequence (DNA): TGCGCCTCCCATACGGGACAGGGCACAGATACGCAGTATTTT. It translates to CASHTGQGTDTQYF. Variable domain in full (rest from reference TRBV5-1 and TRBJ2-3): KAGVTQTPRYLIKTRGQQVTLSCSPISGHRSVSWYQQTPGQGLQFLFEYFSETQRNKGNFPGRFSGRQFSNSRSEMNVSTLELGDSALYLCASHTGQGTDTQYFGPGTRLTVL.

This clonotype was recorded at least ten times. The CDR3 coding sequence is TGCAGTGCTAGAGATCCGGGTGGGGACAAACTCTACGAGCAGTACTTC. Protein product: CSARDPGGDKLYEQYF. This chain joins TRBV20-1 and TRBJ2-7, with a possible D match to TRBD1 (6 bases). The CDR3 sequence is 16 residues long. V shed 0 bases and J shed 3 bases, with 18 bases lying between them. The V gene's germline CDR1 is DFQATT and CDR2 SNEGSKA (reference sequence).

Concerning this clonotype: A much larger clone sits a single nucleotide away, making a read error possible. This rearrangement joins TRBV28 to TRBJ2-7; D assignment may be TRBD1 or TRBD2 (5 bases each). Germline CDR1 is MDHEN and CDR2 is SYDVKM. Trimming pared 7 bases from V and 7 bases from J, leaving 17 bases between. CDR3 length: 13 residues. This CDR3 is CASNPRDAVEQYF. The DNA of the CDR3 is TGTGCCAGCAACCCCAGGGACGCTGTAGAGCAGTACTTC.

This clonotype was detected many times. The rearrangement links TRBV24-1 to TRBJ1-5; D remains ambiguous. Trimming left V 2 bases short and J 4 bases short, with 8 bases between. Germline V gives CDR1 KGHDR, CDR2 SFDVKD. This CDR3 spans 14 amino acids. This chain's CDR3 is CATSDYKQNQPQHF. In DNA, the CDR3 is TGTGCCACCAGTGATTATAAACAGAATCAGCCCCAGCATTTT.

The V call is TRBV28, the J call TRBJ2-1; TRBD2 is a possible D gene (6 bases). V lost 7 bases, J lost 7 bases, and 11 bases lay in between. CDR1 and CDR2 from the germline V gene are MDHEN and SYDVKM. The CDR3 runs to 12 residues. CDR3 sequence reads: CASTTSSNEQFF. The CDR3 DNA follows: TGTGCCAGCACCACTAGCTCAAATGAGCAGTTCTTC.

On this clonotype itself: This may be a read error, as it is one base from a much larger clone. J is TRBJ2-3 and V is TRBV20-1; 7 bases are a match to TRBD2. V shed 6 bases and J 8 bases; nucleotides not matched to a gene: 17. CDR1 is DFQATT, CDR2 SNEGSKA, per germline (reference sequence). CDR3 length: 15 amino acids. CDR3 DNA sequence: TGCAGTGCAGAAAGGCCTAGCGGCCAAGATGTTACGCAGTATTTT. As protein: CSAERPSGQDVTQYF.

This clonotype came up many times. The CDR3 DNA is TGTGCCAGCATACCTAGCGGGATCCACGAGCAGTACTTC. Its translation: CASIPSGIHEQYF. This rearrangement joins TRBV28 to TRBJ2-7, with 9 nucleotides matching TRBD2. V lost 7 bases and J lost 5; bases outside the gene matches: 6. CDR1 and CDR2 (germline): MDHEN, SYDVKM. The CDR3 totals 13 residues.

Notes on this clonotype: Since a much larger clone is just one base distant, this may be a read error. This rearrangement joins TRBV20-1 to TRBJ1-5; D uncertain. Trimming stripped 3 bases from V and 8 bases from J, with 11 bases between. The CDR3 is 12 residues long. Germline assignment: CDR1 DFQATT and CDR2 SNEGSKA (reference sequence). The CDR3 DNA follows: TGCAGTGCTAGCGAGGGTGTTGAGCCCCAGCATTTT. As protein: CSASEGVEPQHF.